This is a list of T cell receptor beta chains from one sample in a study of OX40 agonist ivuxolimab in advanced cancers. Profiling relied on immunoSEQ multiplex PCR, and the TCRdb table lists in-frame clones only, not all of them. The table has fewer than 85,000 clones, around 88% seen once; the top ten hold 0.76%. The sample here was CD4+ or CD8+ T cells sorted from blood, taken in a trial of the OX40 agonist ivuxolimab. These receptors were taken from an adult with an advanced solid tumor such as melanoma, head and neck, liver or kidney cancer. The CDR3 runs from the conserved cysteine through the conserved F or W. D genes are given only for firm matches. Only part of the rows carry a size: once, few, many, or a class if the clone is expanded.

j_call	clone_size	v_call	d_call	cdr3_nt	cdr3_aa
TRBJ2-3	NA	TRBV5-1	NA	TGCGCCAGCAGCTATTCAGCCCCGAGCGATACGCAGTATTTT	CASSYSAPSDTQYF
TRBJ1-1	NA	TRBV9	TRBD1	TGTGCCAGCAGCGTAGACCAAGGGGGCTGGAACACTGAAGCCTTCTTT	CASSVDQGGWNTEAFF
TRBJ1-1	NA	TRBV9	TRBD1	TGTGCCAGCAGCGCCCGACAGGGCGGCGCTGAAGCTTTCTTT	CASSARQGGAEAFF
TRBJ1-2	NA	TRBV28	NA	TGTGCCAGCCAAGGACTCTATGGCTACACCTTC	CASQGLYGYTF
TRBJ2-2	once	TRBV5-1	TRBD1	TGCGCCAGCAGCTTGGGGACAGGTTGGGCCGGGGAGCTGTTTTTT	CASSLGTGWAGELFF
TRBJ2-1	NA	TRBV5-1	NA	TGCGCCAGCAGCGTTGGGTATTCCGCGAGCTCCTACAATGAGCAGTTCTTC	CASSVGYSASSYNEQFF
TRBJ1-4	NA	TRBV28	TRBD1	TGTGCCAGCAGTTCCGACAGGGGGCAGGCAACTAATGAAAAACTGTTTTTT	CASSSDRGQATNEKLFF
TRBJ2-7	NA	TRBV5-8	TRBD2	TGTGCCAGCAGCTTCGGATATTACGCGGGGGACTCCTACGAGCAGTACTTC	CASSFGYYAGDSYEQYF
TRBJ1-1	NA	TRBV6-1	NA	TGTGCCAGCATCAGAAGGGACACTGAAGCTTTCTTT	CASIRRDTEAFF
TRBJ1-2	NA	TRBV5-1	NA	TGCGCCAGCAGCCCGGTATGGGGGACCCAACCCCAGAAGAGCTACACCTTC	CASSPVWGTQPQKSYTF
TRBJ1-5	once	TRBV28	NA	TGTGCCAGCGGGCAGGGCAATCAGCCCCAGCATTTT	CASGQGNQPQHF
TRBJ2-7	NA	TRBV27	TRBD1	TGTGCCAGCAGTTTGGGGACAGGGGGCCCCACCTACGAGCAGTACTTC	CASSLGTGGPTYEQYF
TRBJ2-1	NA	TRBV12-1	NA	TGTGCCAGCAGCTCCGCGACTAGCGGGGTTTCCTACAATGAGCAGTTCTTC	CASSSATSGVSYNEQFF
TRBJ1-1	NA	TRBV5-1	NA	TGCGCCAGCAGCTTGGTAGGCAGTCCCACTGAAGCTTTCTTT	CASSLVGSPTEAFF
TRBJ2-5	few	TRBV9	TRBD2	TGTGCCAGCAGCGCTAGCGGGGGGTACCAAGAGACCCAGTACTTC	CASSASGGYQETQYF
TRBJ1-1	NA	TRBV5-6	NA	TGTGCCAGCAGCTTGACGTTGAACACTGAAGCTTTCTTT	CASSLTLNTEAFF
TRBJ1-4	NA	TRBV10-3	NA	TGTGCCATCAGTGACGACCGGAGTGAAAAACTGTTTTTT	CAISDDRSEKLFF
TRBJ2-1	NA	TRBV18	NA	TGTGCCAGCTCACAAAACAGAGATGAGCAGTTCTTC	CASSQNRDEQFF
TRBJ1-1	once	TRBV5-1	TRBD1	TGCGCCAGCCGGGAACCAGGGGGTTTGAACACTGAAGCTTTCTTT	CASREPGGLNTEAFF
TRBJ2-5	NA	TRBV4-2	TRBD2	TGTGCCAGCAGCCAGGCAATAGCGGGGGGGGGCGAGACCCAGTACTTC	CASSQAIAGGGETQYF
TRBJ1-1	NA	TRBV2	NA	TGTGCCAGCAGACAGACAGCGAACACTGAAGCTTTCTTT	CASRQTANTEAFF
TRBJ2-7	many	TRBV5-1	NA	TGCGCCAGCAGCTTGATGGGGTTTGGATTCTCCTACGAGCAGTACTTC	CASSLMGFGFSYEQYF
TRBJ1-2	NA	TRBV5-5	NA	TGTGCCAGCAGCTTGACAGGAACTAACTATGGCTACACCTTC	CASSLTGTNYGYTF
TRBJ1-2	NA	TRBV30	NA	TGTGCCTGGAGTCGGGACTCTGACCGCTATGGCTACACCTTC	CAWSRDSDRYGYTF
TRBJ2-7	once	TRBV27	NA	TGTGCCAGCAGTTTAGACAACTCCTACGAGCAGTACTTC	CASSLDNSYEQYF
TRBJ2-7	NA	TRBV7-2	NA	TGTGCCAGCAGCTTAGTAGGGGGTGGGACCTACGAGCAGTACTTC	CASSLVGGGTYEQYF
TRBJ2-2	NA	TRBV4-1	TRBD1	TGCGCCAGCAGCTCACCAACAGGGGGCGTAAGGACCGGGGAGCTGTTTTTT	CASSSPTGGVRTGELFF
TRBJ2-5	NA	TRBV11-1	NA	TGTGCCAGCAGCGTCGCTAGGAGGGAGACCCAGTACTTC	CASSVARRETQYF